Listed below are T cell receptor beta chains from one sample, sequenced in a study of spatial heterogeneity in lung cancer. TCRdb re-derived calls from the 5' RACE reads in MiXCR, one entry per CDR3 protein. Among fewer than 20,000 distinct CDR3 sequences listed, roughly 6% were seen once. The sequenced sample was lung tumor tissue, obtained at surgery. These receptors came from a female donor with early-stage non-small cell lung cancer. Each CDR3 is given with its conserved first and last residue. A D gene is named only where the DNA matches it firmly. Rows give clone size only sometimes, using once, few, many, or a class for an expanded clone.

TRBV7-9	-	TRBD1	TRBJ1-6	CASSLGPGQREWVNSPLHF	TGTGCCAGCAGCTTAGGACCGGGACAGAGGGAGTGGGTCAATTCACCCCTCCACTTT
TRBV28	many	TRBD2	TRBJ2-3	CASSFGLAGEFRTDTQYF	TGTGCCAGCAGTTTTGGACTAGCGGGAGAGTTTCGGACAGATACGCAGTATTTT
TRBV27	many	-	TRBJ2-3	CASRPPSTDTQYF	TGTGCCAGCAGGCCCCCTAGCACAGATACGCAGTATTTT
TRBV28	many	TRBD2	TRBJ2-5	CASMSWGGKTQYF	TGTGCCAGCATGAGTTGGGGGGGAAAGACCCAGTACTTC
TRBV20-1	many	TRBD1	TRBJ1-1	CSADRGLNTEAFF	TGCAGTGCCGACAGGGGCCTGAACACTGAAGCTTTCTTT
TRBV4-1	many	-	TRBJ2-3	CASSPEPRTDTQYF	TGCGCCAGCAGCCCCGAACCCCGCACAGATACGCAGTATTTT
TRBV24-1	many	TRBD1	TRBJ1-4	CATSGVGTDEKLFF	TGTGCCACCAGTGGGGTAGGGACAGATGAAAAACTGTTTTTT
TRBV27	few	TRBD1	TRBJ1-1	CASNRQGPNTEAFF	TGTGCCAGCAATCGACAGGGCCCGAACACTGAAGCTTTCTTT
TRBV29-1	many	-	TRBJ2-5	CSAGGRQGETQYF	TGCAGCGCCGGGGGGCGACAGGGAGAGACCCAGTACTTC
TRBV27	many	-	TRBJ2-7	CASSSRWSQSSYEQYF	TGTGCCAGCAGTTCCCGGTGGTCCCAGAGCTCCTACGAGCAGTACTTC
TRBV18	-	-	TRBJ1-5	CASSPRRGNQPQHF	TGTGCCAGCTCACCAAGGCGGGGAAATCAGCCCCAGCATTTT
TRBV11-2	few	-	TRBJ2-1	CASSLALANEQFF	TGTGCCAGCAGCTTAGCCCTAGCTAATGAGCAGTTCTTC
TRBV25-1	many	TRBD1	TRBJ2-1	CASSDKGQAGFF	TGTGCCAGCAGTGACAAGGGACAGGCAGGGTTCTTC
TRBV15	many	-	TRBJ2-3	CATSRAGVTDTQYF	TGTGCCACCAGCAGAGCGGGAGTGACAGATACGCAGTATTTT
TRBV6-4	-	TRBD2	TRBJ2-1	CASSKLANNEQFF	TGTGCCAGCTCAAAACTAGCGAACAATGAGCAGTTCTTC
TRBV28	many	TRBD1	TRBJ2-1	CASSQSGQGGYNEQFF	TGTGCCAGCAGTCAAAGCGGACAGGGGGGGTACAATGAGCAGTTCTTC
TRBV3-1	many	-	TRBJ2-1	CASTPGTGPIGPPYNEQFF	TGTGCCAGCACCCCAGGGACGGGTCCGATCGGACCTCCCTACAATGAGCAGTTCTTC
TRBV9	many	TRBD2	TRBJ2-2	CASSETSVWTGELFF	TGTGCCAGCAGCGAAACTAGCGTTTGGACCGGGGAGCTGTTTTTT
TRBV20-1	many	-	TRBJ2-7	CSARQGSYEQYF	TGCAGTGCTAGGCAGGGCTCCTACGAGCAGTACTTC
TRBV6-5	-	-	TRBJ2-7	CASSSVGPYEQYF	TGTGCCAGCAGCTCCGTGGGTCCATACGAGCAGTACTTC
TRBV7-9	many	TRBD1	TRBJ1-4	CASSHGQGGEKLFF	TGTGCCAGCAGCCACGGACAGGGAGGTGAAAAACTGTTTTTT
TRBV5-1	-	TRBD1	TRBJ1-1	CASSLDLAGGLQAFF	TGCGCCAGCAGCTTGGACCTTGCAGGGGGCCTACAGGCTTTCTTT
TRBV10-1	many	-	TRBJ2-3	CASSGPGARTDTQYF	TGCGCCAGCAGTGGCCCGGGGGCCCGCACAGATACGCAGTATTTT
TRBV19	many	-	TRBJ2-2	CASSIQSGNTGELFF	TGTGCCAGTAGTATACAGAGCGGAAACACCGGGGAGCTGTTTTTT
TRBV12-5	-	-	TRBJ2-7	CASGLEAGPYEQYF	TGTGCTAGTGGTTTAGAGGCAGGCCCCTACGAGCAGTACTTC
TRBV20-1	many	-	TRBJ1-1	CSARDSGGWRENTEAFF	TGCAGTGCTAGAGATTCCGGCGGATGGCGCGAGAACACTGAAGCTTTCTTT
TRBV10-3	many	-	TRBJ2-3	CAISEKQRGSTDTQYF	TGTGCCATCAGTGAGAAGCAGAGGGGTAGCACAGATACGCAGTATTTT
TRBV6-2/TRBV6-3	-	-	TRBJ2-1	CASSQSPLNVGRRNEQFF	TGTGCCAGCAGCCAGTCGCCCCTAAACGTGGGGCGTCGGAATGAGCAGTTCTTC
TRBV10-3	many	-	TRBJ2-1	CAISGLGGNEQFF	TGTGCCATCAGTGGACTAGGGGGGAATGAGCAGTTCTTC
TRBV10-3	medium-sized	-	TRBJ2-2	CAIGRTGELFF	TGTGCCATCGGGCGCACCGGGGAGCTGTTTTTT
TRBV5-1	few	TRBD1	TRBJ2-1	CASMVTGSSYNEQFF	TGCGCCAGCATGGTGACAGGGAGCTCCTACAATGAGCAGTTCTTC
TRBV2	many	TRBD2	TRBJ2-1	CASKLLAGTGDEQFF	TGTGCCAGCAAACTACTAGCGGGAACCGGGGATGAGCAGTTCTTC
TRBV30	-	-	TRBJ2-1	CAWSVSLGLSSYNEQFF	TGTGCCTGGAGTGTTAGTCTTGGGCTTAGCTCCTACAATGAGCAGTTCTTC
TRBV18	many	-	TRBJ1-2	CASSPLDAGASSYGYTF	TGTGCCAGCTCACCACTGGATGCAGGGGCCTCTTCCTATGGCTACACCTTC
TRBV5-5	many	TRBD1	TRBJ2-1	CASSPGTVSYNEQFF	TGTGCCAGCAGCCCTGGGACAGTCTCCTACAATGAGCAGTTCTTC
TRBV20-1	many	-	TRBJ2-7	CSARDQTLSSYEQYF	TGCAGTGCTAGAGATCAGACACTGAGCTCCTACGAGCAGTACTTC
TRBV15	few	TRBD2	TRBJ2-1	CAASRDSGSWNEQFF	TGTGCCGCCAGCAGAGATAGCGGGAGTTGGAATGAGCAGTTCTTC
TRBV5-1	many	-	TRBJ2-5	CASSPGRTPEETQYF	TGCGCCAGCAGCCCAGGAAGGACACCAGAAGAGACCCAGTACTTC
TRBV7-2	many	TRBD2	TRBJ2-2	CASSPMGLAFVTGELFF	TGTGCCAGCAGCCCGATGGGACTAGCTTTTGTGACCGGGGAGCTGTTTTTT
TRBV7-9	many	TRBD1	TRBJ1-1	CASSGRGQANTEAFF	TGTGCCAGCAGCGGGCGGGGACAGGCGAACACTGAAGCTTTCTTT
TRBV5-4	many	-	TRBJ2-7	CASSLGFDSYEQYF	TGTGCCAGCAGCTTGGGATTTGACTCCTACGAGCAGTACTTC